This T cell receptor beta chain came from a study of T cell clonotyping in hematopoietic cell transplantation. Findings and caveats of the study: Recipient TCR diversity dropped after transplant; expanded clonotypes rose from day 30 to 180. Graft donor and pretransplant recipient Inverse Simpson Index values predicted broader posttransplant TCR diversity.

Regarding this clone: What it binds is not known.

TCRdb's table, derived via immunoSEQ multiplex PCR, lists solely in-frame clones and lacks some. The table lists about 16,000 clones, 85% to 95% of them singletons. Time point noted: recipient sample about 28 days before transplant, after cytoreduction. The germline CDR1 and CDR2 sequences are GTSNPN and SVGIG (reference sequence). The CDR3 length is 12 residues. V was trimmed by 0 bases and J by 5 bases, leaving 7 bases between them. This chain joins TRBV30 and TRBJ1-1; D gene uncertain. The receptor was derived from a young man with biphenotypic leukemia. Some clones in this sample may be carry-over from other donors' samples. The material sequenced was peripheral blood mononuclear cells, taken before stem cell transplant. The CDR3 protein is CAWSVAQTEAFF. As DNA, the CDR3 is TGTGCCTGGAGTGTCGCGCAGACTGAAGCTTTCTTT.